This T cell receptor (beta chain) was sequenced during a study of blood T cell repertoires in COVID-19. For the study at large: The origin of the acute and convalescent COVID-19 samples was the United States, Italy and Spain. T cells, B-cell-depleted T cells, or PBMCs provided the cDNA or gDNA that served as material.

Under the authors' procedure: Amplified reference gene primers provided the basis for estimating nucleated cell counts. Clones were read by immunoSEQ multiplex PCR, and TCRdb kept only the in-frame ones, dropping some. The V and J calls and the clone size are those of that table, but D and trimming were determined from the DNA. The table records around 230,000 clones, 80% to 85% of them present only once. The length of the CDR3 is 20 residues. Per the germline V gene, CDR1 is LNHNV and CDR2 is YYDKDF (reference sequence). J gave up 0 bases and V 6 bases, and 15 bases lay outside the gene matches. The rearrangement joins TRBV15 to TRBJ2-6, with 9 positions matching TRBD1. This receptor was taken from a middle-aged man with acute or convalescent COVID-19. Sequenced input: peripheral blood. The DNA of the CDR3 is TGTGCCACCAGGCCTATGACAGGGGGTGGCCCGAGCTCTGGGGCCAACGTCCTGACTTTC. Translated: CATRPMTGGGPSSGANVLTF.